This TCR beta chain was sequenced in a study of OX40 agonist ivuxolimab in advanced cancers. Whole-study context: With a range of roughly 20 to 85, age averaged roughly 61 years, and more than 75% were male.

The CDR3 extends over 15 amino acids. Germline loops: CDR1 SEHNR, CDR2 FQNEAQ (reference sequence). V was clipped by 5 bases and J by 6 bases; unmatched bases: 11. The sample holds a few counts of this clone. The table came from immunoSEQ multiplex PCR; TCRdb's copy has only in-frame clones and leaves some out. The sample has approximately 69,000 clones, roughly 84% seen once. This TCR was recovered from an adult with an advanced solid tumor such as melanoma, head and neck, liver or kidney cancer. Sequenced material: CD4+ or CD8+ T cells sorted from blood, taken in a trial of the OX40 agonist ivuxolimab. The J gene is TRBJ2-3, the V gene TRBV7-9, with 7 bases lining up with TRBD1. The CDR3 DNA follows: TGTGCCAGCAGCCCTTTGGACAGGCCGGGGGATACGCAGTATTTT. Translated, it gives CASSPLDRPGDTQYF.